This TCR beta chain was obtained from a study of shared clonotypes between healthy human individuals. Germline CDR1 reads MNHNS; CDR2 reads SASEGT. The CDR3 is 13 residues long. Trimming removed 2 bases from V and 12 bases from J; junction bases left unmatched: 8. Naive CD8 cells, CD45RO-negative and positively selected for CCR7, excluded terminally differentiated effector memory CD45RA+ cells. Sequencing was performed with immunoSEQ multiplex PCR; in TCRdb, only in-frame clones are kept and a portion is missing. Of roughly 2 million clones listed, roughly 94% are singletons. The chain combines TRBV6-1 with TRBJ2-7; 9 nucleotides align to TRBD1. The sample comprised naive CD8+ T cells sorted from blood. The TCR originated in a man younger than 30 in good health. The CDR3: CASSESTGGVWYF. The CDR3 nucleotides are TGTGCCAGCAGTGAATCCACAGGGGGCGTGTGGTACTTC.